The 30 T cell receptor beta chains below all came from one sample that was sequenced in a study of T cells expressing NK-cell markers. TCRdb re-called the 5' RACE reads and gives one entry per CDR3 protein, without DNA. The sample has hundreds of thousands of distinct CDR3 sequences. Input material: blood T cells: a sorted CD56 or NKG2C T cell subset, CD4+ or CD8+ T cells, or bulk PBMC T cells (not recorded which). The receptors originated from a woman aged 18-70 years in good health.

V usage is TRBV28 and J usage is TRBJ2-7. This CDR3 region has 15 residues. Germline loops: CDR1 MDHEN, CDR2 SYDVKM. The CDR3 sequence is CASSRTGQSSYEQYF.

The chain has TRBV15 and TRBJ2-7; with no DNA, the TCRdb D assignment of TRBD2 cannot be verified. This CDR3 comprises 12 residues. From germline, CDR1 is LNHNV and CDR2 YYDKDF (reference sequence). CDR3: CATNRDGREQYF.

The CDR3 reads CSARDLIAGDTQYF. J is TRBJ2-3 and V is TRBV20-1; TCRdb proposes TRBD2, but this gene call is untestable without DNA. Looked up from germline, CDR1 is DFQATT and CDR2 is SNEGSKA (reference sequence). CDR3 length equals 14 residues.

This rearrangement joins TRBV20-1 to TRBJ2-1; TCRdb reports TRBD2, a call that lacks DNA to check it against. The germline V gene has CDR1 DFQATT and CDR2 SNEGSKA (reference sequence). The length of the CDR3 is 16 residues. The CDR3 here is CSARDRVSGTHNEQFF.

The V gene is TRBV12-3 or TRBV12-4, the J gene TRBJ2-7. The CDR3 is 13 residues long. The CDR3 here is CASSAAFGYEQYF.

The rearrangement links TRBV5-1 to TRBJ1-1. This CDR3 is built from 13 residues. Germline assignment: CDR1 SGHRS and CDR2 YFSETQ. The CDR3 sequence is CASSPMEWAEAFF. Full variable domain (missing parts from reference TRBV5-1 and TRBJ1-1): KAGVTQTPRYLIKTRGQQVTLSCSPISGHRSVSWYQQTPGQGLQFLFEYFSETQRNKGNFPGRFSGRQFSNSRSEMNVSTLELGDSALYLCASSPMEWAEAFFGQGTRLTVV.

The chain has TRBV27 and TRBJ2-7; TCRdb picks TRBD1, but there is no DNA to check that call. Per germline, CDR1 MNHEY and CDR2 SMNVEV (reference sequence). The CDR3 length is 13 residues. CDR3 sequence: CASGSTGGYEQYF.

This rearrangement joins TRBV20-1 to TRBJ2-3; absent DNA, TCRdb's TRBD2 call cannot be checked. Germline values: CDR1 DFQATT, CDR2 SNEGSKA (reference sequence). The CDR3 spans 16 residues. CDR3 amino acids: CSAISTSGDSTDTQYF.

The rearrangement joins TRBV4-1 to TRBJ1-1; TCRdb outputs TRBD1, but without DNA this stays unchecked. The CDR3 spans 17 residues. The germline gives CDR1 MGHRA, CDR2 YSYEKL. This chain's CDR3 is CASSQDSTGTGNTEAFF.

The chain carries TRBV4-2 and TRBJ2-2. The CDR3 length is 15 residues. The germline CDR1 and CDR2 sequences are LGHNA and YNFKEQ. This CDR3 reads CASSQGSHGTGELFF.

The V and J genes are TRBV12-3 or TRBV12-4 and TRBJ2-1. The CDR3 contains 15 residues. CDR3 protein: CASSFDGESYNEQFF.

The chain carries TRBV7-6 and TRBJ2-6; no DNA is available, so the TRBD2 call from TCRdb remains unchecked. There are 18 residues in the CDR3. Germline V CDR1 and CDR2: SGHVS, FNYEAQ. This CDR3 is CASSPMTRGNSGANVLTF.

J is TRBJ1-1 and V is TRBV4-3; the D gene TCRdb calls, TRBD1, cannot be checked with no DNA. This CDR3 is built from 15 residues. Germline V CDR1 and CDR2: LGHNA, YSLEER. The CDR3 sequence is CASSQRDSRNTEAFF.

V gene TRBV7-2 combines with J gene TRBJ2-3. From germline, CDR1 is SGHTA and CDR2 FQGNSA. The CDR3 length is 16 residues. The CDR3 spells CASSLSGLGSTDTQYF.

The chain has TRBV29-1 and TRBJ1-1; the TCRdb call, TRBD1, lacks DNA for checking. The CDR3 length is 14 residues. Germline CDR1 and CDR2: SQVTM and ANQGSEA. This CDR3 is CSVRDRGSNTEAFF.

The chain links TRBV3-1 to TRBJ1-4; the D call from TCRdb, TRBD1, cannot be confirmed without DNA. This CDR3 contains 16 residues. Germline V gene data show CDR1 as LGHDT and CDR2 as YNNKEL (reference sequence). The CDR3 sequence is CASSQVLGQGNEKLFF.

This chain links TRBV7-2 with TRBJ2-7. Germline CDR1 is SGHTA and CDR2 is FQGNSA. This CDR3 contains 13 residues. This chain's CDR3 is CASSYGQFYEQYF. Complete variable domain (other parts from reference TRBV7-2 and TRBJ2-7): GAGVSQSPSNKVTEKGKDVELRCDPISGHTALYWYRQSLGQGLEFLIYFQGNSAPDKSGLPSDRFSAERTGGSVSTLTIQRTQQEDSAVYLCASSYGQFYEQYFGPGTRLTVT.

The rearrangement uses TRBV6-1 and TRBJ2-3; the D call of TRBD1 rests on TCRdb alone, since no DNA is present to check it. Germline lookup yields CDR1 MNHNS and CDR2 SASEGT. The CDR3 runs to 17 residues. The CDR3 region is CASSLNIGTGKTDTQYF.

This chain's CDR3 is CASSPTAENTEAFF. This chain connects TRBV18 to TRBJ1-1. The CDR3 consists of 14 residues. Germline V gene sequence: CDR1 KGHSH, CDR2 LQKENI.

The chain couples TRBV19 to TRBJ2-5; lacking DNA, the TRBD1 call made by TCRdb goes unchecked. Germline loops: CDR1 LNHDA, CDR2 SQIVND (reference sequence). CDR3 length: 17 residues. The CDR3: CASSITGTGGIGETQYF. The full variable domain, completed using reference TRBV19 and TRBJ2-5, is DGGITQSPKYLFRKEGQNVTLSCEQNLNHDAMYWYRQDPGQGLRLIYYSQIVNDFQKGDIAEGYSVSREKKESFPLTVTSAQKNPTAFYLCASSITGTGGIGETQYFGPGTRLLVL.

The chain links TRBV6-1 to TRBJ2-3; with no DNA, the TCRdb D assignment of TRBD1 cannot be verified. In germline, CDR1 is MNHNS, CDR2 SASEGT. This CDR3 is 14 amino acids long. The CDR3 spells CASRRDAVQGTQYF.

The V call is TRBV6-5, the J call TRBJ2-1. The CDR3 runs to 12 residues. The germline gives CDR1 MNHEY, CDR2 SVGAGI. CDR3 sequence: CASSYAWNEQFF.

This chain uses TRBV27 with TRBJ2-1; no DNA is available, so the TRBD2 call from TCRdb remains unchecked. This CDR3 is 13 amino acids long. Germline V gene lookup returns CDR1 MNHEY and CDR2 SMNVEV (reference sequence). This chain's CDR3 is CASSLGTSFEQFF.

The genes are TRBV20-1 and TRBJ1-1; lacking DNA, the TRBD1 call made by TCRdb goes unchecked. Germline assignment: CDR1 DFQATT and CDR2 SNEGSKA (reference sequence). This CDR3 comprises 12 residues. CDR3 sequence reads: CTGDRGNTEAFF.

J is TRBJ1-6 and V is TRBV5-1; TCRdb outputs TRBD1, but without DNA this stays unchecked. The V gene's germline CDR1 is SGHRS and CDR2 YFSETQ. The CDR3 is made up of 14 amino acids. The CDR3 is CASSLQGVDSPLHF.

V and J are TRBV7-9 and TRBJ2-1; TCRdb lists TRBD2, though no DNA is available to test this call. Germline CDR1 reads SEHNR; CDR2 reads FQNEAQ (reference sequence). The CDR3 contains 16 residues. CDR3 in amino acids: CASSSYLAGPYNEQFF. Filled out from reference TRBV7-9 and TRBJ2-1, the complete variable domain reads DTGVSQNPRHKITKRGQNVTFRCDPISEHNRLYWYRQTLGQGPEFLTYFQNEAQLEKSRLLSDRFSAERPKGSFSTLEIQRTEQGDSAMYLCASSSYLAGPYNEQFFGPGTRLTVL.

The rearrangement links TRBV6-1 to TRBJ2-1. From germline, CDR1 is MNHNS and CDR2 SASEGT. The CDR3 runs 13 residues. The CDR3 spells CAVTHASTGEQFF.

The CDR3 reads CASSQQGEKLLF. This chain links TRBV18 with TRBJ1-4; as DNA is missing, the TRBD1 call by TCRdb cannot be tested. CDR3 length: 12 residues. From germline, CDR1 is KGHSH and CDR2 LQKENI. Together with reference TRBV18 and TRBJ1-4, the CDR3 gives the full variable domain: NAGVMQNPRHLVRRRGQEARLRCSPMKGHSHVYWYRQLPEEGLKFMVYLQKENIIDESGMPKERFSAEFPKEGPSILRIQQVVRGDSAAYFCASSQQGEKLLFGSGTQLSVL.

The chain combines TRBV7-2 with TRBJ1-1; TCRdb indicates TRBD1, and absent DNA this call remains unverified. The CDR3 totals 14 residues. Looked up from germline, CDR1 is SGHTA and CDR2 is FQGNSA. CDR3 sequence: CASLKGRGNTEAFF.

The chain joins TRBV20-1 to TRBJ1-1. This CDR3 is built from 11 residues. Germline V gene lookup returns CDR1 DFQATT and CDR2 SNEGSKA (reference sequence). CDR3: CSAGTAVEAFF.